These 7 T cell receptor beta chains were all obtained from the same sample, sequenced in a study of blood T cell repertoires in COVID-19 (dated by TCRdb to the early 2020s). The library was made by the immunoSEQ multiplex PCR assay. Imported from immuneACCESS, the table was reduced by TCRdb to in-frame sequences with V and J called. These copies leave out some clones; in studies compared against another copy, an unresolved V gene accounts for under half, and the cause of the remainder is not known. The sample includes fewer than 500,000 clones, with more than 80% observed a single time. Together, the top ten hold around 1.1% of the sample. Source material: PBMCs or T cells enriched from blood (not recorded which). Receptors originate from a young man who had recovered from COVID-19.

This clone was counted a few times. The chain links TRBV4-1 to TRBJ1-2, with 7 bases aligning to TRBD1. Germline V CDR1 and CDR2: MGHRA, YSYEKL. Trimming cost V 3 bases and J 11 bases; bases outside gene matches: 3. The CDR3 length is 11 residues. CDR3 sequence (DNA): TGCGCCAGCAGCCATCAGGGGGGATACACCTTC. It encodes CASSHQGGYTF.

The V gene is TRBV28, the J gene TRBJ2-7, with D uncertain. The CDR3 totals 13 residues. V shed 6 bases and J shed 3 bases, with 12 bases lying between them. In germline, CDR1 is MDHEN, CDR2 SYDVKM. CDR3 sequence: CASRLPGRYEQYF. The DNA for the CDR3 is TGTGCCAGCAGACTCCCTGGGCGCTACGAGCAGTACTTC.

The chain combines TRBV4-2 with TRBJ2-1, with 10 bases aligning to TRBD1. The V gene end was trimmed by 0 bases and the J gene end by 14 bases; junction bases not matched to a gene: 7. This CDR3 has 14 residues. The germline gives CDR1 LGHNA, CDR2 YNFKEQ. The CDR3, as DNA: TGTGCCAGCAGCCAAGAATCCGGGACAGGGGCGGAGTTCTTC. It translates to CASSQESGTGAEFF.

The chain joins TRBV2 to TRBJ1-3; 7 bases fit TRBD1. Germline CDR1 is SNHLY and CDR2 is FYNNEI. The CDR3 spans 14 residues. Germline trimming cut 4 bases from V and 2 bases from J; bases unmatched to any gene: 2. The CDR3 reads CASSGQGAGNTIYF. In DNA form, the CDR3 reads TGTGCCAGCAGTGGACAGGGTGCTGGAAACACCATATATTTT.

The CDR3 sequence: CASSLGRPALEQYF. The CDR3 DNA reads as TGTGCCAGCAGCTTAGGCAGGCCCGCACTCGAGCAGTACTTC. This chain links TRBV7-8 with TRBJ2-7, with no clear D. The CDR3 runs to 14 residues. Germline V gene lookup returns CDR1 SGHVS and CDR2 FQNEAQ. V gave up 1 base and J gave up 6 bases, with 13 bases separating them.

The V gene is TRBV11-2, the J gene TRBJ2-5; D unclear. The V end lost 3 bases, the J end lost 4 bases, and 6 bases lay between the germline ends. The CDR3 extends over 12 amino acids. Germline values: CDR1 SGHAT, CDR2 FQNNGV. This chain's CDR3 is CASSFEAETQYF. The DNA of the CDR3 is TGTGCCAGCAGCTTCGAGGCAGAGACCCAGTACTTC.

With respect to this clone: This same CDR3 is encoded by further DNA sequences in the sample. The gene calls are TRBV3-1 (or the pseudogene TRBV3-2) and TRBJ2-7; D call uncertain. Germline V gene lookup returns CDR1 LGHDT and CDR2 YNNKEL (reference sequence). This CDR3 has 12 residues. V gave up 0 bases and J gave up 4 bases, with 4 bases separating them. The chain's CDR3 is CASSQDRYEQYF. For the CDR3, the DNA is TGTGCCAGCAGCCAAGATCGGTACGAGCAGTACTTC.